A selection of T cell receptor beta chains follows, all from one sample in a study of graft-versus-host responses after intestinal transplantation. Which antigens these TCRs recognize remains unknown. Generated by immunoSEQ multiplex PCR, the TCRdb table keeps only in-frame clones and is missing some. The data contain around 110,000 clones, about 92% of them singletons. This material consisted of unstimulated CD8+ T cells sorted from spleen or lymph node cells, taken before transplant. The receptors were gathered from a human donor who was the organ donor for an intestinal transplant. The CDR3 runs from the conserved cysteine through the conserved F or W. Each record gives: D gene, V gene, J gene, clone size, CDR3 protein, CDR3 DNA. D genes are given only for firm matches. Expanded clones are given a class, and other clones once, few, many or no size at all.

-	TRBV2	TRBJ1-1	-	CASSRPSTENMNTEAFF	TGTGCCAGCAGTCGGCCGTCGACAGAGAATATGAACACTGAAGCTTTCTTT
-	TRBV6-5	TRBJ1-1	-	CASSYRGGYTEAFF	TGTGCCAGCAGTTACAGGGGAGGGTACACTGAAGCTTTCTTT
-	TRBV10-2	TRBJ2-2	-	CASSELVLLAESAAGELFF	TGCGCCAGCAGTGAATTGGTGTTGCTAGCAGAGAGCGCGGCCGGGGAGCTGTTTTTT
-	TRBV13	TRBJ2-3	once	CASSLDSTDTQYF	TGTGCCAGCAGCTTAGACTCCACAGATACGCAGTATTTT
TRBD2	TRBV9	TRBJ2-5	-	CASSSATSGETQYF	TGTGCCAGCAGCTCCGCGACTAGCGGGGAGACCCAGTACTTC
TRBD1	TRBV5-6	TRBJ1-1	-	CASSLGPGQEAFF	TGTGCCAGCAGCTTGGGTCCGGGACAGGAAGCTTTCTTT
-	TRBV4-2	TRBJ1-1	-	CASSQGRHSNTEAFF	TGTGCCAGCAGCCAGGGGAGACATTCGAACACTGAAGCTTTCTTT
-	TRBV20-1	TRBJ2-7	-	CSARLGEQYF	TGCAGTGCTAGGTTGGGAGAGCAGTACTTC
-	TRBV6-5	TRBJ2-3	-	CASSYSGWGADTQYF	TGTGCCAGCAGTTACTCAGGTTGGGGGGCAGATACGCAGTATTTT
TRBD2	TRBV7-8	TRBJ2-1	-	CASSLPGTASSGSSHNEQFF	TGTGCCAGCAGCCTACCCGGGACAGCATCTAGCGGGAGTTCCCACAATGAGCAGTTCTTC
TRBD2	TRBV7-3	TRBJ2-2	-	CASSPTSVTGELFF	TGTGCCAGCAGCCCGACTAGCGTCACCGGGGAGCTGTTTTTT
TRBD1	TRBV7-9	TRBJ2-5	-	CASSFSKRGQGAREETQYF	TGTGCCAGCAGCTTTTCAAAACGGGGACAGGGGGCGCGAGAAGAGACCCAGTACTTC
TRBD1	TRBV7-9	TRBJ2-7	-	CASSSRDRAFLKQYF	TGTGCCAGCAGCTCCCGGGACAGGGCCTTTCTAAAGCAGTACTTC
-	TRBV9	TRBJ2-7	-	CASSAPGHEYEQYF	TGTGCCAGCAGCGCACCGGGACACGAATACGAGCAGTACTTC
-	TRBV7-9	TRBJ2-5	-	CASSLARPAQTGSGETQYF	TGTGCCAGCAGCTTAGCGAGGCCAGCTCAAACAGGGTCCGGAGAGACCCAGTACTTC
TRBD1	TRBV29-1	TRBJ1-1	-	CSFRGHHPEAFF	TGCAGCTTCAGGGGGCATCATCCTGAAGCTTTCTTT
-	TRBV7-3	TRBJ2-6	once	CASSGPREAGANVLTF	TGTGCCAGCAGCGGGCCCCGAGAAGCTGGGGCCAACGTCCTGACTTTC
TRBD2	TRBV6-1	TRBJ2-1	-	CASSDTSGYYNEQFF	TGTGCCAGCAGTGACACTAGCGGGTACTACAATGAGCAGTTCTTC
-	TRBV9	TRBJ1-5	once	CASSAGQGLYQPQHF	TGTGCCAGCAGCGCTGGGCAGGGCCTATATCAGCCCCAGCATTTT
-	TRBV6-5	TRBJ2-3	-	CASSYSSAYTDTQYF	TGTGCCAGCAGTTATTCGTCCGCCTACACAGATACGCAGTATTTT
-	TRBV6-5	TRBJ2-7	once	CASSLVARRGVYEQYF	TGTGCCAGCAGTTTGGTAGCCCGACGGGGAGTATACGAGCAGTACTTC
-	TRBV9	TRBJ1-3	once	CASSPGTGSGNTIYF	TGTGCCAGCAGCCCAGGGACGGGTTCTGGAAACACCATATATTTT
TRBD1	TRBV27	TRBJ2-1	few	CASTLGTGGNEQFF	TGTGCCAGCACCCTCGGGACAGGGGGCAATGAGCAGTTCTTC
-	TRBV28	TRBJ1-3	-	CASSLTDSGNTIYF	TGTGCCAGCAGCCTGACAGACTCTGGAAACACCATATATTTT
-	TRBV13	TRBJ1-5	-	CASSLASNQPQHF	TGTGCCAGCAGCTTAGCGAGTAATCAGCCCCAGCATTTT
-	TRBV27	TRBJ2-7	-	CASSKGSSYEQYF	TGTGCCAGCAGTAAGGGATCCTCCTACGAGCAGTACTTC
-	TRBV5-1	TRBJ2-1	-	CASSLVSYNEQFF	TGCGCCAGCAGCTTGGTCAGCTACAATGAGCAGTTCTTC
TRBD1	TRBV2	TRBJ2-5	once	CASSLPRTGGQETQYF	TGTGCCAGCAGTTTGCCCCGGACAGGGGGGCAAGAGACCCAGTACTTC
-	TRBV30	TRBJ2-3	-	CAWSEEGLGTQYF	TGTGCCTGGAGTGAGGAAGGGTTGGGTACGCAGTATTTT
TRBD2	TRBV4-1	TRBJ2-1	-	CASSQVRGLAEYNEQFF	TGCGCCAGCAGCCAAGTCCGGGGACTAGCAGAGTACAATGAGCAGTTCTTC
-	TRBV30	TRBJ1-2	-	CAWTAASWDGYTF	TGTGCCTGGACAGCAGCCTCTTGGGATGGCTACACCTTC
-	TRBV7-9	TRBJ1-2	-	CASSPFGDEGGYTF	TGTGCCAGCAGCCCCTTCGGAGACGAAGGTGGCTACACCTTC
TRBD1	TRBV28	TRBJ1-2	-	CASSLVRGRYGYTF	TGTGCCAGCAGTTTAGTCAGGGGGCGATATGGCTACACCTTC
TRBD1	TRBV6-1	TRBJ2-2	-	CASSSDRGRELFF	TGTGCCAGCAGTTCGGACAGGGGACGGGAGCTGTTTTTT
-	TRBV4-1	TRBJ2-7	-	CASSLQTNYEQYF	TGCGCCAGCAGCCTCCAGACTAACTACGAGCAGTACTTC
-	TRBV19	TRBJ2-1	-	CASSTGHNEQFF	TGTGCCAGTAGTACGGGACATAATGAGCAGTTCTTC
-	TRBV28	TRBJ1-1	few	CASSSPRGRGGAFF	TGTGCCAGCAGCTCCCCCAGGGGTCGGGGGGGAGCTTTCTTT